This is a list of T cell receptor beta chains from one sample in a study of T-cell reconstitution after alpha-beta-depleted transplantation in children. Using its own MiXCR run on the PCR reads, TCRdb lists one record per CDR3 protein. Among roughly 420,000 distinct CDR3 sequences listed, roughly 16% were seen once. The starting material was PBMCs, mostly from graft donor cells, obtained 360 days after TCRalphabeta/CD19-depleted stem cell transplant. The receptor source for this set is a boy less than two years old who had a stem cell transplant for Wiskott-Aldrich syndrome, so the T cells may come from the graft donor. The conserved cysteine and the conserved F or W are not part of the CDR3 here. The D gene is left open where the match is weak. Only part of the rows carry a size: once, few, many, or a class if the clone is expanded.

v_call	j_call	clone_size	d_call	cdr3_aa
TRBV5-1	TRBJ2-5	-	TRBD2	ASSLSGATQETQY
TRBV20-1	TRBJ2-7	-	-	SARVGYGSLYEQY
TRBV20-1	TRBJ2-5	few	-	SASGTSETQY
TRBV12-3/TRBV12-4	TRBJ2-1	few	-	ASRPHGEPYNEQF
TRBV2	TRBJ2-7	few	-	ASSKGNKIYEQY
TRBV12-3/TRBV12-4	TRBJ1-2	-	TRBD1	ASSLRPGQYGYT
TRBV10-3	TRBJ2-5	few	-	AATRAVQETQY
TRBV10-3	TRBJ2-1	few	-	AISESDSSLNPYNEQF
TRBV29-1	TRBJ2-2	-	-	SVGPKLARNTGELF
TRBV5-1	TRBJ2-7	few	-	ASSPDRTFAEQY
TRBV6-5	TRBJ2-7	-	-	ASSYYVRGLSYEQY
TRBV5-8	TRBJ2-3	-	TRBD2	ASSLPLGGSTDTQY
TRBV11-2	TRBJ2-1	few	-	ASSHGLYEQF
TRBV6-1	TRBJ1-3	-	-	ASLSGSSGNTIY
TRBV5-5	TRBJ2-1	few	-	ASSSALPLRNEQF
TRBV10-3	TRBJ2-7	few	-	AANYEQY
TRBV18	TRBJ1-4	-	-	ASSRSLGGTNEKLF
TRBV13	TRBJ2-7	few	-	ASSPWRAGEQY
TRBV10-2	TRBJ2-2	many	TRBD2	ASSEWAGADTGELF
TRBV13	TRBJ1-1	-	-	ASSSRRGFPEAF
TRBV12-3/TRBV12-4	TRBJ2-7	few	TRBD1	ASNRDRSYEQY
TRBV29-1	TRBJ2-1	-	-	SVVELSYEQF
TRBV7-2	TRBJ2-1	few	TRBD2	ASSPYSSGNNEQF
TRBV12-3/TRBV12-4	TRBJ1-4	many	TRBD1	ASTPTGVKEKLF
TRBV12-3/TRBV12-4	TRBJ1-5	many	-	ASSLKGNQPQH
TRBV12-3/TRBV12-4	TRBJ2-1	few	TRBD1	ASGRGRGNEQF
TRBV20-1	TRBJ1-1	few	TRBD1	SASSGQGRVEAF
TRBV3-1	TRBJ2-1	-	TRBD1	ASSLGTGDTEQF
TRBV6-5	TRBJ2-7	few	-	ASSYNQRGGGHEQY
TRBV15	TRBJ2-1	-	TRBD1	ATSRPGTGGRNEQF
TRBV28	TRBJ2-1	few	-	ASSFGPSGRTYNEQF
TRBV12-3/TRBV12-4	TRBJ1-2	-	-	ASSSNGGWTASRSYT
TRBV12-3/TRBV12-4	TRBJ1-4	-	TRBD1	ASSLGDRRFATNEKLF
TRBV7-2	TRBJ2-1	many	-	ASSPHPYNEQF
TRBV20-1	TRBJ2-3	-	-	SANRQGGTDTQY
TRBV6-2/TRBV6-3	TRBJ2-7	many	-	ASSYSGRRAYEQY
TRBV5-1	TRBJ1-6	-	TRBD1	ASSSGQGLNSPLH
TRBV12-3/TRBV12-4	TRBJ1-1	-	-	ASSGYRIGNTEAF
TRBV4-3	TRBJ2-5	-	-	ASSARLKGETQY
TRBV27	TRBJ2-5	-	TRBD2	ASSYDVPAGGETQY
TRBV13	TRBJ2-5	few	TRBD1	ASSLSTGGEETQY
TRBV21-1	TRBJ2-5	-	-	ASSKFAGGAETQY
TRBV18	TRBJ1-1	-	TRBD1	ASSPTGQGVTEAF
TRBV24-1	TRBJ2-3	-	TRBD2	ATSDPASGGKGTQY
TRBV30	TRBJ2-7	-	TRBD2	AWSVRKVAGGPWDEQY
TRBV6-2/TRBV6-3	TRBJ2-1	-	TRBD2	ASSYSGTINEQF
TRBV28	TRBJ1-4	few	TRBD1	ASSQTGPNEKLF
TRBV20-1	TRBJ2-1	-	TRBD1	SATNRGRTYNEQF
TRBV5-1	TRBJ2-5	-	TRBD1	ASSLALDRGLETQY
TRBV4-3	TRBJ2-7	few	-	ASSQDLGWEQY
TRBV24-1	TRBJ2-5	-	-	ATSPGRNQETQY
TRBV10-3	TRBJ2-3	-	-	AITDFQGDTQY
TRBV7-6	TRBJ1-5	-	-	ASSLGQNSNQPQH
TRBV5-1	TRBJ2-1	-	TRBD2	ASSLAVRESYNEQF